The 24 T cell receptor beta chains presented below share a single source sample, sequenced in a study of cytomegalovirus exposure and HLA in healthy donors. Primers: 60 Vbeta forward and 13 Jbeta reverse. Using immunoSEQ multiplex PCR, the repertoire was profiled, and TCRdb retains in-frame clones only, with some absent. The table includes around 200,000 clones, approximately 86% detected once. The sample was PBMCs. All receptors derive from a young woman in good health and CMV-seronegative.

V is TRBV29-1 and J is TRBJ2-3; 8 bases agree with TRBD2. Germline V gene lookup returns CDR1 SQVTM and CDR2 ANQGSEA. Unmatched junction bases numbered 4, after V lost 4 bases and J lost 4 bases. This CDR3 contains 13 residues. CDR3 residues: CSVGAGGSDTQYF. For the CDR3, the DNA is TGCAGCGTTGGGGCGGGGGGATCAGATACGCAGTATTTT.

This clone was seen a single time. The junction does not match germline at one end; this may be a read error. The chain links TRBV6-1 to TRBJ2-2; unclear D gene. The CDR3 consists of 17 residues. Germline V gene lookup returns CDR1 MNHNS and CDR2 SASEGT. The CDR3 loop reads CASSEGYGQDLTGELFF. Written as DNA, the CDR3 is TGTGCCAGCAGCGAAGGGTATGGGCAGGATCTGACCGGGGAGCTGTTTTTT.

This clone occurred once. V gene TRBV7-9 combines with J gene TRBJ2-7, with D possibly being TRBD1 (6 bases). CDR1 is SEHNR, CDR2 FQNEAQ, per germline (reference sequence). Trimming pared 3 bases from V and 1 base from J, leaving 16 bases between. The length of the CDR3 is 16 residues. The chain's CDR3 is CASSLSGAGDSYEQYF. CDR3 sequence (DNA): TGTGCCAGCAGCTTGAGTGGTGCAGGGGATTCCTACGAGCAGTACTTC.

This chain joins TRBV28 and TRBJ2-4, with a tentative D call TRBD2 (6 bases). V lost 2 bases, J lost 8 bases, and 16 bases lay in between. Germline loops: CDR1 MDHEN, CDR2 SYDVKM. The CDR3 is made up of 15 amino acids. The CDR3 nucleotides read TGTGCCAGCAGTTTAGGCGGCGGGACGTCTCACATTCAGTACTTC. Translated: CASSLGGGTSHIQYF. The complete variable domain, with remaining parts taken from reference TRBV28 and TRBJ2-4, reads DVKVTQSSRYLVKRTGEKVFLECVQDMDHENMFWYRQDPGLGLRLIYFSYDVKMKEKGDIPEGYSVSREKKERFSLILESASTNQTSMYLCASSLGGGTSHIQYFGAGTRLSVL.

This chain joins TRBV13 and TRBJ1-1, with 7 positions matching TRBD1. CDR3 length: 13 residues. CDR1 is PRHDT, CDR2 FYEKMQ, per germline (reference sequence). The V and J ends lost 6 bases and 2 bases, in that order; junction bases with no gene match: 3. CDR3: CASSRDRNTEAFF. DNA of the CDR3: TGTGCCAGCAGTAGGGACAGAAACACTGAAGCTTTCTTT.

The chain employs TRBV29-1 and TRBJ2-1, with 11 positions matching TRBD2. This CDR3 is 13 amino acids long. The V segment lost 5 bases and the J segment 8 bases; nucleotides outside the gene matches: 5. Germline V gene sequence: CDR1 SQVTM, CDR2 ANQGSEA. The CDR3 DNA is TGCAGCGTTCGAACTAGCGGGAGTGATGAGCAGTTCTTC. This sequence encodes CSVRTSGSDEQFF.

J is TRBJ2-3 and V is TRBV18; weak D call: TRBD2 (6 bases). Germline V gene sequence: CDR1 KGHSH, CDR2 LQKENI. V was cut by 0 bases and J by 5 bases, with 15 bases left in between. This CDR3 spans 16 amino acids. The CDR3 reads CASSPPIERAGDTQYF. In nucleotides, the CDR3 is TGTGCCAGCTCACCACCGATCGAGCGGGCTGGAGATACGCAGTATTTT. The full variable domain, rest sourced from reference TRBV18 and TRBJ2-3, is NAGVMQNPRHLVRRRGQEARLRCSPMKGHSHVYWYRQLPEEGLKFMVYLQKENIIDESGMPKERFSAEFPKEGPSILRIQQVVRGDSAAYFCASSPPIERAGDTQYFGPGTRLTVL.

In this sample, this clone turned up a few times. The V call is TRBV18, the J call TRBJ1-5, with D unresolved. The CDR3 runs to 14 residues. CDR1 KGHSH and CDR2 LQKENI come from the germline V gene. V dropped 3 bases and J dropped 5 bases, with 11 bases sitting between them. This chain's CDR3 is CASSPFPGDQPQHF. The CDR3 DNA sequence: TGTGCCAGCTCACCGTTCCCCGGGGATCAGCCCCAGCATTTT.

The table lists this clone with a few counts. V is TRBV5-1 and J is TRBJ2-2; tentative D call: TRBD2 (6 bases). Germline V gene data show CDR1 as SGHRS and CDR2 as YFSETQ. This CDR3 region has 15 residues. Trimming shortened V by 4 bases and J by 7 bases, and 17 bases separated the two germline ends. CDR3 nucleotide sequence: TGCGCCAGCAGCATGACTAGTCGGGGTGTCGGGGAGCTGTTTTTT. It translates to CASSMTSRGVGELFF. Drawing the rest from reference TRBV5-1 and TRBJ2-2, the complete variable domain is KAGVTQTPRYLIKTRGQQVTLSCSPISGHRSVSWYQQTPGQGLQFLFEYFSETQRNKGNFPGRFSGRQFSNSRSEMNVSTLELGDSALYLCASSMTSRGVGELFFGEGSRLTVL.

Here the CDR3 DNA reads TGCGCCAGCAGCTTGGGGTTGGACAGGGGCTACGAGCAGTACTTC. It specifies CASSLGLDRGYEQYF. V is TRBV5-1 and J is TRBJ2-7; 9 bases align to TRBD1. V shed 0 bases, J shed 3 bases, and the junction held 4 bases outside the gene matches. This CDR3 is built from 15 residues. Germline V gene sequence: CDR1 SGHRS, CDR2 YFSETQ.

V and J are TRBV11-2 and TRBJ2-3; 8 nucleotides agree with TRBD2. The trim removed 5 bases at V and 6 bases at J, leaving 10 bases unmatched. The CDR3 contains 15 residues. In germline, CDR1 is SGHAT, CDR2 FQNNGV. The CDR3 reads CASSPGGSGSDTQYF. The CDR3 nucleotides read TGTGCCAGCAGCCCGGGGGGGAGCGGGAGTGATACGCAGTATTTT.

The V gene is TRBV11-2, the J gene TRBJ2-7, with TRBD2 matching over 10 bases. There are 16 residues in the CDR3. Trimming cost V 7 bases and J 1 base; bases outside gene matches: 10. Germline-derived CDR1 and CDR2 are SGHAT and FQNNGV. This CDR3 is CASKRGGTGGSYEQYF. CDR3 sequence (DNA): TGTGCCAGCAAGCGGGGGGGAACAGGGGGATCCTACGAGCAGTACTTC.

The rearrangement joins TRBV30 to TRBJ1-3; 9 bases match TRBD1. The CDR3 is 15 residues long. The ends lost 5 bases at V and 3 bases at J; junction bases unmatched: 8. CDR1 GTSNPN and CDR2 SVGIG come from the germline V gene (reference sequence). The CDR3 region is CAWGYRGRVGNTIYF. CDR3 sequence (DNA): TGTGCCTGGGGATACAGGGGGCGCGTTGGAAACACCATATATTTT.

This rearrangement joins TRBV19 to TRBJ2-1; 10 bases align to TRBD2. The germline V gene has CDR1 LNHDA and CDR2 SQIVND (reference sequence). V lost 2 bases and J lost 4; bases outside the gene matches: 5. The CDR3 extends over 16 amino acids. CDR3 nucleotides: TGTGCCAGTAGTATATTTACTAGCGGGATGTACAATGAGCAGTTCTTC. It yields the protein CASSIFTSGMYNEQFF.

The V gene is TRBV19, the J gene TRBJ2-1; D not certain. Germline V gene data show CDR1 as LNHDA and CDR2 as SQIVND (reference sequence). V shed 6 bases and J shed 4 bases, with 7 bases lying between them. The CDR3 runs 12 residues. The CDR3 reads CASSQEYNEQFF. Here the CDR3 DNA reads TGTGCCAGTAGCCAAGAGTACAATGAGCAGTTCTTC.

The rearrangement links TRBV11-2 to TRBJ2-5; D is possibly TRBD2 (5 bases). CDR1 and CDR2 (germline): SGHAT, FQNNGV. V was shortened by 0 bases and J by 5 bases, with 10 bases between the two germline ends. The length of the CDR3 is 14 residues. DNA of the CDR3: TGTGCCAGCAGCTTAGAGAGGGTCACCGAGACCCAGTACTTC. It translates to CASSLERVTETQYF.

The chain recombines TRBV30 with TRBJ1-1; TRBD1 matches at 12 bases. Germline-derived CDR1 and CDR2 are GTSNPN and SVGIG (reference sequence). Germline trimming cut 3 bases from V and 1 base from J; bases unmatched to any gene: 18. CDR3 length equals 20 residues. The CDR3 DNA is TGTGCCTGGAGGCTTATTAACCGGGACAGGGGGCAAAAGGAGAACACTGAAGCTTTCTTT. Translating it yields CAWRLINRDRGQKENTEAFF.

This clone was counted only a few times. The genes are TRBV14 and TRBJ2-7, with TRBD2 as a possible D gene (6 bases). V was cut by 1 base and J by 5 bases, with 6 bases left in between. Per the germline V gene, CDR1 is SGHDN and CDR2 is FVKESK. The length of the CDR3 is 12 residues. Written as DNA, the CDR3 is TGTGCCAGCAGCCAAGCGGGGGACGAGCAGTACTTC. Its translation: CASSQAGDEQYF.

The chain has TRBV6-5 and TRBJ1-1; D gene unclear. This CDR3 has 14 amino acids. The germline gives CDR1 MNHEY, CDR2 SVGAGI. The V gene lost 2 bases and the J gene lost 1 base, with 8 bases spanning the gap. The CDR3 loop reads CASSYPGPNTEAFF. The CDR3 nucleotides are TGTGCCAGCAGTTACCCTGGGCCGAACACTGAAGCTTTCTTT.

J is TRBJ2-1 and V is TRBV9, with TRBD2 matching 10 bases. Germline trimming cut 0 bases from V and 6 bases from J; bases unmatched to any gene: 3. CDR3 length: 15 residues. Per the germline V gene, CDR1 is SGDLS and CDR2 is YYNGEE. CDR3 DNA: TGTGCCAGCAGCGTAGATATAGCGGGAGGCAATGAGCAGTTCTTC. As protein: CASSVDIAGGNEQFF. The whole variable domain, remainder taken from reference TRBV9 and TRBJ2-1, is DSGVTQTPKHLITATGQRVTLRCSPRSGDLSVYWYQQSLDQGLQFLIQYYNGEERAKGNILERFSAQQFPDLHSELNLSSLELGDSALYFCASSVDIAGGNEQFFGPGTRLTVL.

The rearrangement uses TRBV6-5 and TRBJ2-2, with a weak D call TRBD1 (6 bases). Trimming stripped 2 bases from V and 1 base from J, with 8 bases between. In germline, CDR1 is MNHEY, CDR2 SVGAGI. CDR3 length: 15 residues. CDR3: CASSYGTMNTGELFF. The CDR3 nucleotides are TGTGCCAGCAGTTACGGGACAATGAACACCGGGGAGCTGTTTTTT.

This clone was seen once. CDR3 nucleotides: TGTGCCAGCTCACCAGCGGCCGCAGATACGCAGTATTTT. The encoded protein is CASSPAAADTQYF. This chain links TRBV18 with TRBJ2-3, with unresolved D. The CDR3 has 13 amino acids. Germline CDR1 and CDR2: KGHSH and LQKENI. The ends were cut back, 2 bases at V and 4 bases at J, with 7 bases in the middle.

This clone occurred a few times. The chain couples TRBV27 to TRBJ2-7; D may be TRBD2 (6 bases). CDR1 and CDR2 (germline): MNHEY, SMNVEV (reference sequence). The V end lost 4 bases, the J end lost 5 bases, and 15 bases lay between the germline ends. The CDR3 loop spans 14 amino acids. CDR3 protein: CASSSRAGFDEQYF. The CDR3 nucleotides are TGTGCCAGCAGTTCCCGTGCGGGGTTTGACGAGCAGTACTTC.

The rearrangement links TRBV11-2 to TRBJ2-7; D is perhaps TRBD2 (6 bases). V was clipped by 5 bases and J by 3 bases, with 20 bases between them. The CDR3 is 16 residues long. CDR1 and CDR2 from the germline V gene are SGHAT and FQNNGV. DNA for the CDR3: TGTGCCAGCAGCCGCGGTTTGGCTAGCGAGATCTACGAGCAGTACTTC. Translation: CASSRGLASEIYEQYF.